The sequence of this TCR beta chain was determined in a study of blood T cell repertoires in COVID-19. V lost 6 bases and J 4 bases, leaving 18 bases between the germline ends. CDR1 SQVTM and CDR2 ANQGSEA come from the germline V gene. The CDR3 sequence is 15 residues long. Assay used: immunoSEQ multiplex PCR; TCRdb lists only in-frame clones, some missing. The table shows over 250,000 clones, with over 75% occurring only once. This receptor was obtained from a woman aged 25 to 45 who had recovered from COVID-19. The rearrangement uses TRBV29-1 and TRBJ1-4, with TRBD1 as a possible D gene (6 bases). Specimen: PBMCs or T cells enriched from blood (not recorded which). CDR3 bases: TGCAGCGTCCATACAGGGTTCCCCGTTAATGAAAAACTGTTTTTT. Translation gives CSVHTGFPVNEKLFF.